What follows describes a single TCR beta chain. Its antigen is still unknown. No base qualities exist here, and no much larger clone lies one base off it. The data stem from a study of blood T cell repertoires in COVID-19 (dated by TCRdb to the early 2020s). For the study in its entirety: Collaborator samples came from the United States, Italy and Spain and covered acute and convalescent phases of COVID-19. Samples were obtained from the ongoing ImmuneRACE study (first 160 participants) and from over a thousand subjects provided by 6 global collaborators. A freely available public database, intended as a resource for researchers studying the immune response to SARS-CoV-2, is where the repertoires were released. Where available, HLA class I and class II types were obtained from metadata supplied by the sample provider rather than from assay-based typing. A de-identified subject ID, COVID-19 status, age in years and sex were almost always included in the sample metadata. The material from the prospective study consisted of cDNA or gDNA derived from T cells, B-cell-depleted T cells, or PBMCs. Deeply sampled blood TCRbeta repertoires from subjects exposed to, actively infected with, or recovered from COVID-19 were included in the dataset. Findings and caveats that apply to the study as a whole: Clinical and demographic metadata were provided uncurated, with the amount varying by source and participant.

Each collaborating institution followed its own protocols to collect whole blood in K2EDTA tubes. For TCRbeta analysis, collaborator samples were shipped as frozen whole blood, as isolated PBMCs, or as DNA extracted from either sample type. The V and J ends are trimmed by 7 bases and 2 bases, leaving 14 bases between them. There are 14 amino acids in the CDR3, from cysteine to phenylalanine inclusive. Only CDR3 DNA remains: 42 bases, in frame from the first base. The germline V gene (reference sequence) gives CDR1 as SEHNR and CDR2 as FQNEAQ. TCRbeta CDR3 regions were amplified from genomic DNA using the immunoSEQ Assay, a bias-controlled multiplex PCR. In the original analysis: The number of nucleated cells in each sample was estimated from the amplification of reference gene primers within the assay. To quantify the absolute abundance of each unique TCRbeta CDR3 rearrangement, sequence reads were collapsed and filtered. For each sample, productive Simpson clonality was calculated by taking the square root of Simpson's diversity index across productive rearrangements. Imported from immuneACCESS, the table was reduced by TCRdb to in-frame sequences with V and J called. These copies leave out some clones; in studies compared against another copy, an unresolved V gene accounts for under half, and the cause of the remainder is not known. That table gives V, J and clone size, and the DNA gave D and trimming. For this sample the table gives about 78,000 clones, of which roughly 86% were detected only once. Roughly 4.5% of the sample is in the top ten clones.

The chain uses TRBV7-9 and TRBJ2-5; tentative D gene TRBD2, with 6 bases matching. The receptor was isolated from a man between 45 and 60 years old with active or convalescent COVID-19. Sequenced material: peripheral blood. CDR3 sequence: CASNPGTSQETQYF. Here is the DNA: TGTGCCAGCAACCCCGGGACTTCACAAGAGACCCAGTACTTC.